The 17 T cell receptor beta chains presented below share a single source sample, sequenced in a study of T cell responses to AZD1222 COVID-19 vaccine (dated by TCRdb to the early 2020s). The sample's time point label, decoded: about 28 days (+/-7) after the second vaccine dose. Library preparation used the immunoSEQ multiplex PCR assay. TCRdb provides this immuneACCESS table in a form limited to in-frame rearrangements. Some clones are lacking; in checked studies, under half of them reflect an unresolved V gene, and why the rest are absent is not known. This sample holds 75,000 to 90,000 clones; approximately 85% were observed only once. About an eighth of the sample rests with the top ten. This specimen consisted of peripheral blood, obtained 28 days after the second AZD1222 dose. All receptors come from an adult who received the AZD1222 COVID-19 vaccine.

This clone turned up a few times. This chain joins TRBV12-3 or TRBV12-4 and TRBJ2-1; maybe TRBD1 (5 bases). The CDR3 runs to 13 residues. Trimming stripped 1 base from V and 6 bases from J, with 7 bases between. Here the CDR3 DNA reads TGTGCCAGCAGTTTAGGGACATCCAATGAGCAGTTCTTC. Its protein product is CASSLGTSNEQFF.

The CDR3 spells CASRSVAGGSYEQYV. The CDR3 DNA is TGTGCCAGCAGGTCGGTAGCGGGGGGCTCCTACGAGCAGTACGTC. V is TRBV6-5 and J is TRBJ2-7, with TRBD2 identical over 10 bases. The CDR3 has 15 residues. In germline, CDR1 is MNHEY, CDR2 SVGAGI. The V and J ends lost 6 bases and 0 bases, in that order; junction bases with no gene match: 5.

CDR3 amino acids: CASSAKGGEETQYF. The CDR3 DNA follows: TGTGCCAGCAGCGCCAAAGGAGGCGAGGAGACCCAGTACTTC. V is TRBV9 and J is TRBJ2-5; D might be TRBD2 (5 bases). Trimming cost V 3 bases and J 5 bases, with 14 bases left between them. Germline V gene sequence: CDR1 SGDLS, CDR2 YYNGEE. The CDR3 covers 14 residues. The complete variable domain, with remaining parts taken from reference TRBV9 and TRBJ2-5, reads DSGVTQTPKHLITATGQRVTLRCSPRSGDLSVYWYQQSLDQGLQFLIQYYNGEERAKGNILERFSAQQFPDLHSELNLSSLELGDSALYFCASSAKGGEETQYFGPGTRLLVL.

The chain links TRBV10-3 to TRBJ2-2, with TRBD1 identical over 9 bases. The CDR3 consists of 16 residues. Germline-derived CDR1 and CDR2 are ENHRY and SYGVKD. The V segment lost 1 base and the J segment 7 bases; nucleotides outside the gene matches: 7. The CDR3 DNA sequence: TGTGCCATCAGTGAGTTGGGACAGGGCGTGAGCGGGGAGCTGTTTTTT. Translation gives CAISELGQGVSGELFF.

The CDR3 DNA is TGCAGCGTGTGGACACCGACCTATGAAAACACTGAAGCTTTCTTT. As protein: CSVWTPTYENTEAFF. The chain combines TRBV29-1 with TRBJ1-1, with D perhaps matching TRBD1 (5 bases). The CDR3 is 15 residues long. The germline V and J ends were trimmed by 6 bases and 2 bases, with 19 bases remaining between them. The germline V gene encodes CDR1 SQVTM and CDR2 ANQGSEA.

This chain links TRBV7-2 with TRBJ1-2; possibly TRBD1 for D (6 bases). V lost 5 bases and J lost 8, with 18 bases in between. The V gene's germline CDR1 is SGHTA and CDR2 FQGNSA. The CDR3 has 14 amino acids. Here the CDR3 reads CASSPEQGVLGYTF. CDR3 coding DNA: TGTGCCAGCAGCCCGGAACAGGGAGTTTTAGGCTACACCTTC. Using reference TRBV7-2 and TRBJ1-2 for the parts outside the CDR3, the full variable domain is GAGVSQSPSNKVTEKGKDVELRCDPISGHTALYWYRQSLGQGLEFLIYFQGNSAPDKSGLPSDRFSAERTGGSVSTLTIQRTQQEDSAVYLCASSPEQGVLGYTFGSGTRLTVV.

This clone was picked up one time. This sequence joins TRBV5-1 and TRBJ2-5, with D hard to call. Trimming took off 1 base at V and 5 bases at J, with 9 bases between the two ends. Germline V CDR1 and CDR2: SGHRS, YFSETQ. The length of the CDR3 is 13 residues. The CDR3 is CASSLFSRETQYF. In nucleotides, the CDR3 is TGCGCCAGCAGCTTGTTCTCTAGGGAGACCCAGTACTTC.

Of note for this clone: Other DNA sequences within the sample encode an identical CDR3. V gene TRBV7-2 combines with J gene TRBJ2-1; the match to TRBD1 covers 7 bases. With 5 bases clipped from V and 0 bases from J, the junction kept 4 bases outside the gene matches. CDR1 is SGHTA and CDR2 is FQGNSA in the germline V gene. The CDR3 is 15 residues long. The CDR3 sequence is CASSPRQGSYNEQFF. CDR3 bases: TGTGCCAGCAGCCCACGACAGGGCTCCTACAATGAGCAGTTCTTC.

The J gene is TRBJ2-3, the V gene TRBV5-4, with 12 bases lining up with TRBD2. Germline CDR1 and CDR2: SGHNT and YYREEE (reference sequence). The CDR3 is 16 residues long. V shed 6 bases, J shed 4 bases, and the junction held 9 bases outside the gene matches. In nucleotides, the CDR3 is TGTGCCAGCACCTCTAGCGGGAGGGCCCGGGCAGATACGCAGTATTTT. Translation: CASTSSGRARADTQYF.

V usage is TRBV15 and J usage is TRBJ1-3; 11 bases line up with TRBD1. The CDR3 length is 16 residues. From germline, CDR1 is LNHNV and CDR2 YYDKDF (reference sequence). The junction had 2 bases not matched to a gene; V was cut back by 3 bases and J by 1 base. In nucleotides, the CDR3 is TGTGCCACCAGCAGTCGGGACAGGGGGTCTGGAAACACCATATATTTT. It specifies CATSSRDRGSGNTIYF.

The chain recombines TRBV6-2 or TRBV6-3 with TRBJ2-7; D uncertain. Looked up from germline, CDR1 is MNHEY and CDR2 is SVGEGT. The V end was cut by 2 bases, the J end by 6 bases, with 11 bases between. The CDR3 covers 13 residues. CDR3: CASSYVLALEQYV. As DNA, the CDR3 is TGTGCCAGCAGTTACGTGTTAGCTCTCGAGCAGTACGTC.

This clone was recorded once. This chain uses TRBV7-9 with TRBJ2-1; 12 nucleotides align to TRBD2. The CDR3 loop spans 18 amino acids. CDR1 and CDR2 (germline): SEHNR, FQNEAQ (reference sequence). The V and J ends lost 8 bases and 0 bases, in that order; junction bases with no gene match: 11. Here the CDR3 reads CASPGLAGPLSSYNEQFF. The CDR3 nucleotides read TGTGCCAGCCCTGGACTAGCGGGGCCCCTGAGCTCCTACAATGAGCAGTTCTTC.

This rearrangement joins TRBV7-2 to TRBJ1-6; no clear D. CDR1 and CDR2 (germline): SGHTA, FQGNSA. Trimming stripped 0 bases from V and 9 bases from J, with 12 bases between. CDR3 size: 15 residues. DNA of the CDR3: TGTGCCAGCAGCTTAGCCCACGGTGGAGGTTCACCCCTCCACTTT. It encodes CASSLAHGGGSPLHF.

The V and J genes are TRBV19 and TRBJ2-5; possible D gene TRBD2, 6 bases. From germline, CDR1 is LNHDA and CDR2 SQIVND (reference sequence). CDR3 length: 14 residues. Trimming stripped 8 bases from V and 7 bases from J, with 20 bases between. CDR3 DNA sequence: TGTGCCAGTGGGCCGCCGGGACTTTCTGCGACCCAGTACTTC. Protein sequence: CASGPPGLSATQYF.

This clone was seen only once. The rearrangement uses TRBV28 and TRBJ2-1; D is uncertain. Trimming left V 1 base short and J 10 bases short, with 11 bases between. Germline CDR1 MDHEN, CDR2 SYDVKM. This CDR3 is 13 amino acids long. CDR3 residues: CASSLFKGEEQFF. CDR3 nucleotides: TGTGCCAGCAGTTTATTTAAGGGTGAGGAGCAGTTCTTC.

This clone appeared a single time. J is TRBJ1-5 and V is TRBV19; D perhaps matches TRBD1 (5 bases). V lost 7 bases to trimming and J lost 4 bases, with 11 bases between them. This CDR3 is 13 amino acids long. The V gene's germline CDR1 is LNHDA and CDR2 SQIVND (reference sequence). CDR3 loop: CASKGTGNQPQHF. For the CDR3, the DNA is TGTGCCAGTAAGGGGACTGGGAATCAGCCCCAGCATTTT.

The J gene is TRBJ1-6, the V gene TRBV4-3; 8 bases align to TRBD1. The junction had 2 bases not matched to a gene; V was cut back by 6 bases and J by 7 bases. The length of the CDR3 is 13 residues. Germline V gene lookup returns CDR1 LGHNA and CDR2 YSLEER. The DNA of the CDR3 is TGCGCCAGCAGAGGACAGGGAAATTCACCCCTCCACTTT. This gives the protein CASRGQGNSPLHF.